Sequencing of this T cell receptor (beta chain) was carried out in a study of blood T cell repertoires in COVID-19. Study background: The samples span acute and convalescent COVID-19 from the United States, Italy and Spain.

CDR1 LNHDA and CDR2 SQIVND come from the germline V gene (reference sequence). CDR3 length equals 16 residues. V shed 2 bases, J shed 0 bases, and the junction held 4 bases outside the gene matches. In the source study's methods: Nucleated cell number was recorded as an estimate derived from reference gene primer amplification. The repertoire was sequenced with immunoSEQ multiplex PCR; TCRdb's copy has only in-frame clones and lacks some. That table is the source of V, J and clone size, and D and trimming were worked out from the DNA. The sample lists 200,000 to 250,000 clones, 85% occurring once. A single count supports this clone.

The gene calls are TRBV19 and TRBJ1-3; 7 bases line up with TRBD1. The sequence was obtained from a woman between 50 and 59 years old with acute COVID-19. Sequencing was done on a sample of PBMCs or T cells enriched from blood (not recorded which). CDR3 sequence: CASSITGTVSGNTIYF. DNA for the CDR3: TGTGCCAGTAGTATAACCGGGACAGTCTCTGGAAACACCATATATTTT.